Listed below are T cell receptor beta chains from one sample, sequenced in a study of cytomegalovirus exposure and HLA in healthy donors. The repertoire was sequenced with immunoSEQ multiplex PCR; TCRdb's copy has only in-frame clones and lacks some. Here the sample spans some 130,000 clones, 74% being singletons. The source material was PBMCs. The source is a male donor in good health and CMV-seronegative. The CDR3 runs from the conserved cysteine through the conserved F or W. The D gene is left open where the match is weak. Rows give clone size only sometimes, using once, few, many, or a class for an expanded clone.

CDR3	DNA	J	D	V	size
CASSQDSHSGANVLTF	TGCGCCAGCAGCCAAGATTCACACTCTGGGGCCAACGTCCTGACTTTC	TRBJ2-6	.	TRBV4-3	.
CASTRTGGVEKLFF	TGTGCCAGCACCCGGACAGGGGGCGTTGAAAAACTGTTTTTT	TRBJ1-4	TRBD1	TRBV25-1	.
CSSSPGVAETTDTQYF	TGTTCCAGCAGCCCCGGGGTAGCGGAGACCACAGATACGCAGTATTTT	TRBJ2-3	.	TRBV7-9	.
CASSQALGGAGELFF	TGTGCCAGCAGCCAAGCACTCGGAGGAGCCGGGGAGCTGTTTTTT	TRBJ2-2	.	TRBV14	.
CASSLAGGAGGRLGYTF	TGTGCCAGCAGCTTAGCGGGAGGGGCGGGGGGAAGGTTAGGCTACACCTTC	TRBJ1-2	.	TRBV7-2	.
CASRVAGAPLEKFNEQFF	TGCGCCAGCAGAGTGGCAGGGGCCCCACTAGAGAAGTTCAATGAGCAGTTCTTC	TRBJ2-1	.	TRBV10-1	once
CASRPASGRAREQFF	TGTGCCAGCAGGCCCGCTAGCGGGAGGGCCAGGGAGCAGTTCTTC	TRBJ2-1	TRBD2	TRBV28	.
CASSLTGWETQYF	TGTGCCAGCAGCCTAACAGGGTGGGAGACCCAGTACTTC	TRBJ2-5	.	TRBV6-1	.
CASSYRLTGGTDTQYF	TGTGCCAGCAGTTACCGCTTGACAGGGGGCACAGATACGCAGTATTTT	TRBJ2-3	TRBD1	TRBV6-4	.
CASSLGGGQGYEQYF	TGTGCCAGCAGCTTAGGGGGGGGACAGGGCTACGAGCAGTACTTC	TRBJ2-7	TRBD1	TRBV7-2	few
CASSPGLAGSYEQYF	TGTGCCAGCAGCCCTGGACTAGCGGGGTCCTACGAGCAGTACTTC	TRBJ2-7	TRBD2	TRBV7-2	.
CASRTQGFTEAFF	TGTGCCAGCAGGACTCAGGGTTTTACTGAAGCTTTCTTT	TRBJ1-1	.	TRBV28	.
CASSTGGEKPQHF	TGTGCCAGCAGCACAGGGGGCGAAAAGCCCCAGCATTTT	TRBJ1-5	TRBD1	TRBV5-4	once
CASSKAAGGPREQFF	TGTGCCAGCAGTAAGGCGGCGGGGGGGCCTAGGGAGCAGTTCTTC	TRBJ2-1	TRBD2	TRBV2	.
CASLLLPGQGVEF	TGTGCCAGCCTATTACTCCCGGGACAGGGTGTAGAATTT	TRBJ2-3	TRBD1	TRBV28	.
CASSPMWREGRYEQYF	TGTGCCAGCAGCCCCATGTGGAGGGAGGGAAGATACGAGCAGTACTTC	TRBJ2-7	TRBD2	TRBV9	.
CASIGELAGTPHQETQYF	TGTGCCAGCATCGGAGAGCTAGCGGGGACGCCCCACCAAGAGACCCAGTACTTC	TRBJ2-5	TRBD2	TRBV7-2	.
CASSPGTSNIQYF	TGCGCCAGCAGCCCCGGGACTAGCAACATTCAGTACTTC	TRBJ2-4	TRBD2	TRBV4-1	.
CASSQETGGRVRSQPQHF	TGTGCCAGCAGCCAAGAGACAGGGGGCAGGGTACGGAGTCAGCCCCAGCATTTT	TRBJ1-5	TRBD1	TRBV4-2	few
CASSISSFTGELFF	TGTGCCAGTAGTATTAGTTCATTCACCGGGGAGCTGTTTTTT	TRBJ2-2	.	TRBV19	few
CASSPQGHSSYEQYF	TGTGCCAGCAGTCCACAGGGACACAGCTCCTACGAGCAGTACTTC	TRBJ2-7	.	TRBV27	few
CASRGDSASDGYTF	TGTGCCAGCAGGGGGGACAGCGCCTCGGATGGCTACACCTTC	TRBJ1-2	TRBD1	TRBV2	.
CASSTAGTSGEQFF	TGTGCCAGCAGCACCGCCGGGACTAGCGGGGAGCAGTTCTTC	TRBJ2-1	TRBD2	TRBV7-2	.
CASSPPGSGRIDNEQFF	TGTGCCAGCAGCCCACCGGGTAGCGGGAGGATCGACAATGAGCAGTTCTTC	TRBJ2-1	TRBD2	TRBV9	.